The rows below give T cell receptor beta chains drawn from one sample of a study of shared clonotypes between healthy human individuals. Libraries were prepared by immunoSEQ multiplex PCR; TCRdb keeps only in-frame clonotypes and omits some of them. The sample shows approximately 980,000 clones, 60% to 85% of them seen only once. Specimen: memory CD4+ T cells sorted from blood. These receptors came from a man aged 18-30 years in good health. CDR3s include the opening cysteine and the closing phenylalanine or tryptophan. D genes are given only for firm matches. Where a row states a size, it is once, few, many or the class of an expanded clone; other rows omit it.

NA	TRBJ1-4	TRBV7-9	NA	CASSLEGVREKLFF	TGTGCCAGCAGCTTAGAGGGCGTGCGGGAAAAACTGTTTTTT
NA	TRBJ1-3	TRBV28	NA	CASRLPGGNGNTIYF	TGTGCCAGCAGGCTCCCTGGAGGTAACGGAAACACCATATATTTT
NA	TRBJ2-1	TRBV11-3	NA	CASSSSGEQFF	TGTGCCAGCAGCTCCTCGGGGGAGCAGTTCTTC
NA	TRBJ1-6	TRBV30	NA	CAWSVAPVKGSPLHF	TGTGCCTGGAGTGTGGCACCTGTGAAGGGTTCACCCCTCCACTTT
NA	TRBJ2-1	TRBV11-2	NA	CASAPGRTNEQFF	TGTGCCAGTGCACCGGGACGGACTAATGAGCAGTTCTTC
NA	TRBJ1-1	TRBV6-1	few	CASSERRSTSNTEAFF	TGTGCCAGCAGTGAAAGACGGAGTACCTCGAACACTGAAGCTTTCTTT
NA	TRBJ2-1	TRBV29-1	few	CSVEQQGPQFF	TGCAGCGTTGAGCAACAGGGTCCCCAGTTCTTC
NA	TRBJ2-2	TRBV4-3	NA	CASSLSHLVTGELFF	TGCGCCAGCAGCCTAAGTCACCTTGTCACCGGGGAGCTGTTTTTT
TRBD1	TRBJ1-2	TRBV19	NA	CASSPRTGYGYTF	TGTGCCAGTAGTCCGCGGACAGGGTATGGCTACACCTTC
NA	TRBJ2-7	TRBV5-1	once	CASRIGALSYEQYF	TGCGCCAGCAGGATAGGGGCCCTTTCCTACGAGCAGTACTTC
NA	TRBJ2-7	TRBV7-2	few	CASARGRSYEQYF	TGTGCCAGCGCGCGGGGCCGCTCCTACGAGCAGTACTTC
NA	TRBJ1-1	TRBV18	few	CASSRAGWTEAFF	TGTGCCAGCTCACGGGCAGGGTGGACTGAAGCTTTCTTT
TRBD1	TRBJ2-3	TRBV10-3	NA	CAIRETGADTQYF	TGTGCCATCAGAGAAACAGGGGCAGATACGCAGTATTTT
TRBD2	TRBJ2-3	TRBV7-6	NA	CASSRGVAGSSTDTQYF	TGTGCCAGCAGCCGAGGGGTAGCGGGGTCTAGCACAGATACGCAGTATTTT
NA	TRBJ1-2	TRBV5-1	NA	CASSLSGGGYTF	TGCGCCAGCAGCTTGTCGGGGGGCGGCTACACCTTC
TRBD2	TRBJ2-3	TRBV6-1	NA	CASSGPGLAGVPTDTQYF	TGTGCCAGCAGTGGACCGGGACTAGCGGGGGTCCCCACAGATACGCAGTATTTT
NA	TRBJ2-7	TRBV20-1	NA	CSAPLLDEQYF	TGCAGTGCTCCCCTTCTAGACGAGCAGTACTTC
TRBD1	TRBJ1-2	TRBV7-8	NA	CASSQQGRGYGYTF	TGTGCCAGCAGCCAACAGGGGCGAGGCTATGGCTACACCTTC
NA	TRBJ1-5	TRBV18	NA	CASSPSGSQPQHF	TGTGCCAGCTCACCATCGGGGAGTCAGCCCCAGCATTTT
NA	TRBJ1-4	TRBV25-1	NA	CASTPGDRETEKLFF	TGTGCCAGCACCCCCGGGGACCGAGAAACTGAAAAACTGTTTTTT
NA	TRBJ1-2	TRBV25-1	NA	CASSISGGYTF	TGTGCCAGCAGTATTTCGGGCGGCTACACCTTC